Below are 19 T cell receptor beta chains sequenced from a single sample in a study of Graves' ophthalmopathy and Graves' hyperthyroidism. RNA transcripts were the template, and TCR beta CDR3 regions were amplified from them. First-round RT-PCR relied on HTBI primers, and a second-round multiplex PCR came next. Each CDR3 protein gets one entry after TCRdb re-called the multiplex PCR reads with MiXCR. The sample includes roughly 1.1 million distinct CDR3 sequences, about 36% of them seen just once. The sequenced material came from peripheral blood or thyroid tissue (not recorded which). The receptors come from an adult man with Graves' hyperthyroidism.

There are many counts of this clonotype. The chain links TRBV29-1 to TRBJ2-7; D is tentatively TRBD1 or TRBD2 (6 bases each). Germline CDR1 and CDR2: SQVTM and ANQGSEA. This CDR3 has 14 amino acids. The V gene lost 0 bases and the J gene lost 4 bases, with 13 bases spanning the gap. The CDR3 spells CSVEDVGGLYEQYF. The CDR3 DNA follows: TGCAGCGTTGAAGATGTAGGGGGGCTATACGAGCAGTACTTC.

The table lists this clonotype with many counts. The chain joins TRBV7-2 to TRBJ1-6, with D perhaps matching TRBD1 (6 bases). Germline loops: CDR1 SGHTA, CDR2 FQGNSA. CDR3 length: 16 amino acids. V was trimmed by 5 bases and J by 1 base, leaving 12 bases between them. The CDR3 loop reads CASSPRTVSYNSPLHF. CDR3 sequence (DNA): TGTGCCAGCAGCCCCCGGACAGTTTCCTATAATTCACCCCTCCACTTT.

This clonotype was counted at least ten times. This sequence joins TRBV12-3 or TRBV12-4 and TRBJ2-5, with 8 bases that match TRBD2. The CDR3 sequence is 14 residues long. V shed 6 bases, J shed 5 bases, and the junction held 8 bases outside the gene matches. The CDR3 DNA follows: TGTGCCAGCAGCAAGAGCGGGAGATTCGAGACCCAGTACTTC. This encodes CASSKSGRFETQYF.

This rearrangement joins TRBV20-1 to TRBJ2-5, with 13 bases lining up with TRBD2. V trimming: 6 bases; J trimming: 3 bases; junction bases outside the gene matches: 10. The CDR3 covers 16 residues. The germline V gene has CDR1 DFQATT and CDR2 SNEGSKA (reference sequence). The CDR3 sequence is CSATRTSGGWKETQYF. In DNA form, the CDR3 reads TGCAGTGCGACACGGACTAGCGGGGGATGGAAAGAGACCCAGTACTTC.

This clonotype has a count of ten or more. V usage is TRBV2 and J usage is TRBJ2-7; D unclear. The germline CDR1 and CDR2 sequences are SNHLY and FYNNEI. The length of the CDR3 is 12 residues. The V end was cut by 6 bases, the J end by 1 base, with 7 bases between. DNA for the CDR3: TGTGCCAGCAGGACACCTTCCTACGAGCAGTACTTC. It specifies CASRTPSYEQYF.

The chain uses TRBV4-3 and TRBJ1-2; TRBD1 matches 9 bases. The CDR3 is 16 residues long. V was clipped by 0 bases and J by 5 bases; unmatched bases: 7. Germline V gene lookup returns CDR1 LGHNA and CDR2 YSLEER. CDR3 region: CASSQELGQGMYGYTF. The CDR3 DNA reads TGCGCCAGCAGCCAAGAATTAGGACAGGGGATGTATGGCTACACCTTC.

This clonotype was seen ten or more times. As DNA, the CDR3 is TGTGCCAGCAGCACTGACACGGGTGGCTATGGCTACACCTTC. It encodes CASSTDTGGYGYTF. This sequence joins TRBV6-5 and TRBJ1-2; no definite D call. The V and J ends lost 6 bases and 4 bases respectively, with 15 bases between them. Germline V gene sequence: CDR1 MNHEY, CDR2 SVGAGI. The CDR3 contains 14 residues.

Many counts were recorded for this clonotype. The chain combines TRBV9 with TRBJ1-1; D remains unclear. This CDR3 comprises 14 residues. With 2 bases removed from V and 4 bases from J, the gap between germline ends came to 12 bases. The germline V gene encodes CDR1 SGDLS and CDR2 YYNGEE. The CDR3 sequence: CASSVGSFITEAFF. Here the CDR3 DNA reads TGTGCCAGCAGCGTGGGGAGTTTCATCACTGAAGCTTTCTTT.

This clonotype was seen at least ten times. The chain recombines TRBV2 with TRBJ1-1; TRBD1 matches 9 bases. CDR1 is SNHLY, CDR2 FYNNEI, per germline. The CDR3 has 16 residues. Losses at the gene ends were 3 bases for V and 4 bases for J; bases not matched to a gene: 9. CDR3 coding DNA: TGTGCCAGCAGTGACCTTATCGTGACAGGGGGCACTGAAGCTTTCTTT. Translation: CASSDLIVTGGTEAFF.

In its sample, this clonotype was seen many times. The V gene is TRBV4-3, the J gene TRBJ2-7; TRBD1 aligns across 7 bases. Trimming took 1 base from V and 4 from J; bases not matched to a gene: 7. The CDR3 totals 15 residues. In germline, CDR1 is LGHNA, CDR2 YSLEER. In DNA, the CDR3 is TGCGCCAGCAGCCAAGGCCAGGGGGTTTGGTACGAGCAGTACTTC. This translates into CASSQGQGVWYEQYF.

J is TRBJ2-5 and V is TRBV5-1; 11 bases fit TRBD1. CDR3 length equals 16 residues. CDR1 is SGHRS and CDR2 is YFSETQ in the germline V gene. V shed 4 bases, J shed 9 bases, and the junction held 14 bases outside the gene matches. CDR3 loop: CASSEGTGGRAQPQYF. DNA of the CDR3: TGCGCCAGCAGCGAGGGGACAGGGGGAAGGGCACAGCCCCAGTACTTC.

This chain links TRBV28 with TRBJ2-7, with TRBD1 matching over 12 bases. After removal of 6 bases from V and 2 bases from J, the junction contained 8 bases not matched to a gene. Germline lookup yields CDR1 MDHEN and CDR2 SYDVKM. The CDR3 runs to 16 residues. CDR3 in amino acids: CASREGRDRGPYEQYF. The CDR3 DNA reads TGTGCCAGCAGGGAGGGCCGGGACAGGGGGCCCTACGAGCAGTACTTC.

The table lists this clonotype with a few counts. V is TRBV4-2 and J is TRBJ2-5; D is ambiguous. The CDR3 has 14 residues. V lost 0 bases to trimming and J lost 2 bases, with 7 bases between them. Germline values: CDR1 LGHNA, CDR2 YNFKEQ. The CDR3 DNA reads TGTGCCAGCAGCCAAGATTCCCAGCAAGAGACCCAGTACTTC. Its translation is CASSQDSQQETQYF.

The chain carries TRBV29-1 and TRBJ1-1; D is possibly TRBD1 (6 bases). V was shortened by 8 bases and J by 8 bases, with 24 bases between the two germline ends. CDR1 is SQVTM and CDR2 is ANQGSEA in the germline V gene. This CDR3 contains 14 residues. The DNA for the CDR3 is TGCAGCTTAGGAGCGTCAGGGGCCGCCGCCGAAGCTTTCTTT. It translates to CSLGASGAAAEAFF.

The V gene is TRBV10-3, the J gene TRBJ2-1; maybe TRBD2 (6 bases). Germline loops: CDR1 ENHRY, CDR2 SYGVKD. This CDR3 has 15 residues. V lost 4 bases, J lost 8 bases, and 18 bases lay in between. The CDR3 sequence is CAISATGPSGDEQFF. The CDR3 DNA is TGTGCCATCAGTGCGACCGGGCCCTCGGGGGATGAGCAGTTCTTC.

This clonotype was recorded a few times. V is TRBV27 and J is TRBJ1-5; D is uncertain. The CDR3 consists of 13 residues. Trimming took off 0 bases at V and 7 bases at J, with 7 bases between the two ends. Germline CDR1 MNHEY, CDR2 SMNVEV (reference sequence). CDR3 DNA: TGTGCCAGCAGTTTATCGGTGAAGCAGCCCCAGCATTTT. As protein: CASSLSVKQPQHF.

This chain links TRBV28 with TRBJ1-1; D remains unclear. The germline V gene has CDR1 MDHEN and CDR2 SYDVKM. This CDR3 spans 12 amino acids. V lost 7 bases and J 6 bases, leaving 12 bases between the germline ends. Written as DNA, the CDR3 is TGTGCCAGCACCACAACGAGGGCTGAAGCTTTCTTT. It is translated as CASTTTRAEAFF. The complete variable domain, with remaining parts taken from reference TRBV28 and TRBJ1-1, reads DVKVTQSSRYLVKRTGEKVFLECVQDMDHENMFWYRQDPGLGLRLIYFSYDVKMKEKGDIPEGYSVSREKKERFSLILESASTNQTSMYLCASTTTRAEAFFGQGTRLTVV.

This clonotype was counted once. The germline gene is not matched at one end of the junction; a read error may be the cause. The chain has TRBV20-1 and TRBJ2-5; no firm D call. CDR1 DFQATT and CDR2 SNEGSKA come from the germline V gene (reference sequence). The CDR3 consists of 11 residues. CDR3 region: CNARDANTQYF. The CDR3 nucleotides are TGCAATGCTAGAGATGCCAATACCCAGTACTTC.

The rearrangement uses TRBV12-3 or TRBV12-4 and TRBJ1-1; 8 bases fit TRBD1. V lost 4 bases, J lost 6 bases, and 10 bases stayed unmatched. The CDR3 is made up of 15 amino acids. In nucleotides, the CDR3 is TGTGCCAGCAGTTCAGACGCACAGGGGGAATCTGAAGCTTTCTTT. Translating gives CASSSDAQGESEAFF.